Given below is one TCR beta chain in context. The data are from a study of control samples from healthy donors and cancer patients. Generated by immunoSEQ multiplex PCR, the TCRdb table keeps only in-frame clones and is missing some. This sample has some 150,000 clones; 93% occur once, and the top ten carry under 2.5%. The V gene end was trimmed by 4 bases and the J gene end by 0 bases; junction bases not matched to a gene: 13. Germline-derived CDR1 and CDR2 are MGHRA and YSYEKL. The CDR3 is 21 residues long. The TCR sequence derives from a man between 45 and 60 years old in good health. V usage is TRBV4-1 and J usage is TRBJ2-6, with 12 bases lining up with TRBD2. Material for sequencing was blood. The CDR3 DNA is TGCGCCAGCAGCCGGGACAGGGTTACTAGCGGGAGGTTCTCTGGGGCCAACGTCCTGACTTTC. Translating gives CASSRDRVTSGRFSGANVLTF.